What follows are 10 T cell receptor beta chains derived from one specimen sequenced in a study of cytomegalovirus exposure and HLA in healthy donors. Amplification used 60 Vbeta primers and 13 Jbeta primers. Assay used: immunoSEQ multiplex PCR; TCRdb lists only in-frame clones, some missing. This sample has about 140,000 clones, with 73% found just once. Sequenced material: PBMCs. These receptors were taken from a woman aged 40-49 years in good health and CMV-seronegative.

The chain is built from TRBV11-1 and TRBJ2-1, with D perhaps matching TRBD1 (6 bases). V lost 5 bases and J lost 6, with 11 bases in between. This CDR3 region has 13 residues. Looked up from germline, CDR1 is SGHAT and CDR2 is FQDESV (reference sequence). CDR3 residues: CASSVDRFNEQFF. The CDR3 region has the DNA TGTGCCAGCAGCGTTGACAGGTTCAATGAGCAGTTCTTC.

This rearrangement joins TRBV7-9 to TRBJ2-1; the match to TRBD2 covers 8 bases. Germline V gene sequence: CDR1 SEHNR, CDR2 FQNEAQ (reference sequence). With 10 bases clipped from V and 9 bases from J, the junction kept 8 bases outside the gene matches. CDR3 length: 12 residues. In DNA form, the CDR3 reads TGTGCCACCCGTGGACTAGCAGGTGAGCAGTTCTTC. Encoded protein: CATRGLAGEQFF.

This clone was seen a single time. An end of the junction differs from the germline gene, which may be a read error. This sequence joins TRBV25-1 and TRBJ1-1; the D is unclear. The CDR3 consists of 11 residues. The V gene's germline CDR1 is MGHDK and CDR2 SYGVNS. As DNA, the CDR3 is TGTGCCAGCAAGGAGAACGCTGAAGCTTTCTTT. Translation gives CASKENAEAFF.

The chain employs TRBV7-9 and TRBJ1-4; 9 bases fit TRBD1. The V gene end was trimmed by 3 bases and the J gene end by 11 bases; junction bases not matched to a gene: 7. The CDR3 is 14 amino acids. Germline V gene data show CDR1 as SEHNR and CDR2 as FQNEAQ (reference sequence). CDR3 region: CASSFPLTGGKLFF. The CDR3 DNA sequence: TGTGCCAGCAGCTTTCCCTTGACAGGGGGGAAACTGTTTTTT. The full variable domain, with the rest looked up from reference TRBV7-9 and TRBJ1-4, is DTGVSQNPRHKITKRGQNVTFRCDPISEHNRLYWYRQTLGQGPEFLTYFQNEAQLEKSRLLSDRFSAERPKGSFSTLEIQRTEQGDSAMYLCASSFPLTGGKLFFGSGTQLSVL.

This sequence joins TRBV27 and TRBJ1-2; D call uncertain. Germline V lookup: CDR1 MNHEY, CDR2 SMNVEV (reference sequence). V dropped 5 bases and J dropped 8 bases, with 27 bases sitting between them. The CDR3 covers 17 residues. The CDR3 loop reads CASSPRLRIGSKHGYTF. CDR3 DNA sequence: TGTGCCAGCAGTCCCCGTCTTCGAATAGGGAGTAAGCACGGCTACACCTTC.

CDR3 sequence: CASSFTSGESGELFF. The CDR3 region has the DNA TGTGCCAGCAGTTTTACTAGCGGGGAGTCCGGGGAGCTGTTTTTT. This chain connects TRBV27 to TRBJ2-2; 10 bases line up with TRBD2. Germline V gives CDR1 MNHEY, CDR2 SMNVEV (reference sequence). This CDR3 is 15 amino acids long. The ends lost 3 bases at V and 6 bases at J; junction bases unmatched: 4.

This clone was detected once. The chain joins TRBV7-8 to TRBJ2-5, with TRBD2 as a possible D gene (6 bases). The CDR3 contains 13 residues. In germline, CDR1 is SGHVS, CDR2 FQNEAQ. Deletions cut 5 bases from V and 7 bases from J, with 14 bases between. The CDR3 DNA reads as TGTGCCAGCAGCCATGCGGGGACCGGGACCCAGTACTTC. This translates into CASSHAGTGTQYF.

The rearrangement uses TRBV5-6 and TRBJ1-3; D is uncertain. Germline-derived CDR1 and CDR2 are SGHDT and YYEEEE. The CDR3 consists of 12 residues. Trimming cost V 4 bases and J 2 bases, with 4 bases left between them. The CDR3: CASSEAGNTIYF. Written as DNA, the CDR3 is TGTGCCAGCAGCGAGGCTGGAAACACCATATATTTT. Full variable domain (missing parts from reference TRBV5-6 and TRBJ1-3): DAGVTQSPTHLIKTRGQQVTLRCSPKSGHDTVSWYQQALGQGPQFIFQYYEEEERQRGNFPDRFSGHQFPNYSSELNVNALLLGDSALYLCASSEAGNTIYFGEGSWLTVV.

The chain combines TRBV18 with TRBJ1-4; D gene ambiguous. Germline V gives CDR1 KGHSH, CDR2 LQKENI. The CDR3 runs to 13 residues. V shed 2 bases and J shed 4 bases, with 5 bases lying between them. CDR3 amino acids: CASSPEVNEKLFF. The CDR3 DNA reads as TGTGCCAGCTCACCAGAGGTTAATGAAAAACTGTTTTTT.

This clone was seen a handful of times. The chain links TRBV5-6 to TRBJ2-1; 7 bases are shared with TRBD1. From germline, CDR1 is SGHDT and CDR2 YYEEEE. The CDR3 runs to 11 residues. V gave up 4 bases and J gave up 10 bases; unmatched junction bases: 2. The CDR3 coding sequence is TGTGCCAGCAGCATACAGGGGGAGCAGTTCTTC. This sequence encodes CASSIQGEQFF.